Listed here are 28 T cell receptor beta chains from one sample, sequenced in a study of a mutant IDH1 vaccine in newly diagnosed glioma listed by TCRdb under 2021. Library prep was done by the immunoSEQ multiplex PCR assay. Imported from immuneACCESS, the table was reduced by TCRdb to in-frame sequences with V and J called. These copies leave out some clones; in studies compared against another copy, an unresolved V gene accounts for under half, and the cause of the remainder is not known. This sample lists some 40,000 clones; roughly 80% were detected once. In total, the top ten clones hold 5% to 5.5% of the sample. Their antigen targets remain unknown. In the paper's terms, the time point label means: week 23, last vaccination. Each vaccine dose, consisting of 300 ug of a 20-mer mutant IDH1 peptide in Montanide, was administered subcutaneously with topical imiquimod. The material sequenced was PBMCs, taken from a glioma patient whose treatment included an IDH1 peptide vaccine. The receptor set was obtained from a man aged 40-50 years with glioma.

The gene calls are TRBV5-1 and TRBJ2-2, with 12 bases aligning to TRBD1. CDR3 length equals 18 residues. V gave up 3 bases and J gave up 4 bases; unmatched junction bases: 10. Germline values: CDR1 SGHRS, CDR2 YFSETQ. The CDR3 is CASSSSGTGGSSTGELFF. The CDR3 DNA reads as TGCGCCAGCAGCTCCTCCGGGACAGGGGGCTCGAGCACCGGGGAGCTGTTTTTT.

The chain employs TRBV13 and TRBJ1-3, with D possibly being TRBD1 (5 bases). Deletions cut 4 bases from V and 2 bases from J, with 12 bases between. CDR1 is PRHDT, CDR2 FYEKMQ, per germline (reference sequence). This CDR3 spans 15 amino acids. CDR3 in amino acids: CASSSRVKPGNTIYF. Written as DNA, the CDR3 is TGTGCCAGCAGCTCCAGGGTGAAACCTGGAAACACCATATATTTT.

The DNA for the CDR3 is TGTGCCAGCTCACCACCGACGATGCACGAGCAGTACTTC. It codes for CASSPPTMHEQYF. The chain uses TRBV18 and TRBJ2-7; D is unresolved. This CDR3 region has 13 residues. Per germline, CDR1 KGHSH and CDR2 LQKENI. Between the trimmed V and J ends, which lost 0 bases and 5 bases, there was a span of 8 bases.

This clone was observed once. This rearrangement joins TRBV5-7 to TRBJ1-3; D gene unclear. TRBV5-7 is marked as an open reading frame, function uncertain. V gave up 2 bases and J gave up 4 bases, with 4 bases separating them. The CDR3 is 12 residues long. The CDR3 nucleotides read TGTGCCAGCAGCTTCGAAGGAAACACCATATATTTT. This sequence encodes CASSFEGNTIYF.

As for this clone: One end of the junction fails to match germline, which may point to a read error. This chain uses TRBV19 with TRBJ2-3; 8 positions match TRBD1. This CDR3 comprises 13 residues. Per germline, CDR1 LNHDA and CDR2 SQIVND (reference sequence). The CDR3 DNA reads TGTGCCAGTAGTATTTCTGGGACAGGTACGCAGTATTTT. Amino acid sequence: CASSISGTGTQYF. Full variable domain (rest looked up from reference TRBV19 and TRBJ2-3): DGGITQSPKYLFRKEGQNVTLSCEQNLNHDAMYWYRQDPGQGLRLIYYSQIVNDFQKGDIAEGYSVSREKKESFPLTVTSAQKNPTAFYLCASSISGTGTQYFGPGTRLTVL.

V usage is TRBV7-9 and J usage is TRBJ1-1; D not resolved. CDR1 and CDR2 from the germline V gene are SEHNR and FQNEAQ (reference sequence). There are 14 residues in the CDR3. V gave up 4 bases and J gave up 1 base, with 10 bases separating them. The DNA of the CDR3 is TGTGCCAGCAGCTCGCTACACTCGAACACTGAAGCTTTCTTT. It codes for CASSSLHSNTEAFF. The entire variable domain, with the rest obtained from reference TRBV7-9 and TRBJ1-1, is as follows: DTGVSQNPRHKITKRGQNVTFRCDPISEHNRLYWYRQTLGQGPEFLTYFQNEAQLEKSRLLSDRFSAERPKGSFSTLEIQRTEQGDSAMYLCASSSLHSNTEAFFGQGTRLTVV.

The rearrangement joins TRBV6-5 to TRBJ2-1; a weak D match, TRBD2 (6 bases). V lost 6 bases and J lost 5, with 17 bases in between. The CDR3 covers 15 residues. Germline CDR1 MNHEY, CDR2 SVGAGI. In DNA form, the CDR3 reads TGTGCCAGCAGGGATGGGCGGGGACGTCACAATGAGCAGTTCTTC. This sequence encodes CASRDGRGRHNEQFF.

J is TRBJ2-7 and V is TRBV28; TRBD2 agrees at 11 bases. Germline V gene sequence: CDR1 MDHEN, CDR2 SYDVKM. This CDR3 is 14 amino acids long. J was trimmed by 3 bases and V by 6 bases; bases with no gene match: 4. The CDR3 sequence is CASRGLAGFYEQYF. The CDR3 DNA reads TGTGCCAGCAGAGGACTAGCGGGCTTCTACGAGCAGTACTTC.

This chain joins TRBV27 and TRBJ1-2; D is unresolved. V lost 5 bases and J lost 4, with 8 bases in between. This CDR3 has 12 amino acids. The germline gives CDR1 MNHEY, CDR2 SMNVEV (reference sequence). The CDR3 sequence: CASSPGRYGYTF. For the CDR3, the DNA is TGTGCCAGCAGTCCCGGTCGCTATGGCTACACCTTC.

CDR3 DNA sequence: TGCGCCAGCAGCCAAGACTTGAAAGGGGAAACGCCCCTCCACTTT. Amino acid sequence: CASSQDLKGETPLHF. V is TRBV4-3 and J is TRBJ1-6; the D gene is possibly TRBD1 (5 bases). The CDR3 has 15 amino acids. From germline, CDR1 is LGHNA and CDR2 YSLEER. V lost 0 bases to trimming and J lost 13 bases, with 16 bases between them.

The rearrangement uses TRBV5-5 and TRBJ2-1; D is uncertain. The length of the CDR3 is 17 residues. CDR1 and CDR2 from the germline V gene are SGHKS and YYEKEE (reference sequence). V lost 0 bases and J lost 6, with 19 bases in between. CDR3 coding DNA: TGTGCCAGCAGCTTGGGAGGCACAGCCTTCACCTTCAATGAGCAGTTCTTC. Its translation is CASSLGGTAFTFNEQFF.

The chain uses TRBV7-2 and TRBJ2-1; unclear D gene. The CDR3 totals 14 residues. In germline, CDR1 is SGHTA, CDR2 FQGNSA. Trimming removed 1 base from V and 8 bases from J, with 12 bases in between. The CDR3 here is CASSLDPGKHEQFF. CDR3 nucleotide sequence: TGTGCCAGCAGCTTAGACCCCGGAAAGCATGAGCAGTTCTTC. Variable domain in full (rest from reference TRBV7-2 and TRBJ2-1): GAGVSQSPSNKVTEKGKDVELRCDPISGHTALYWYRQSLGQGLEFLIYFQGNSAPDKSGLPSDRFSAERTGGSVSTLTIQRTQQEDSAVYLCASSLDPGKHEQFFGPGTRLTVL.

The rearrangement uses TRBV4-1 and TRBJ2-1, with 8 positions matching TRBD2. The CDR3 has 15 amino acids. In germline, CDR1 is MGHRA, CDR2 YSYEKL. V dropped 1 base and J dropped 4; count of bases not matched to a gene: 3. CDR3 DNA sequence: TGCGCCAGCAGCCAAGGTAGCGGGAAATACAATGAGCAGTTCTTC. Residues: CASSQGSGKYNEQFF.

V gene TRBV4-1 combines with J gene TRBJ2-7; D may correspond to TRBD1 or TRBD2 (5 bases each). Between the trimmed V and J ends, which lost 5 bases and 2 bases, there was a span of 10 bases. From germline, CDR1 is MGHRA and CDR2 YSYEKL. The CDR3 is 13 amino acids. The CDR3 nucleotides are TGCGCCAGCAGCTGGGACGGAACCTACGAGCAGTACTTC. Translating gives CASSWDGTYEQYF.

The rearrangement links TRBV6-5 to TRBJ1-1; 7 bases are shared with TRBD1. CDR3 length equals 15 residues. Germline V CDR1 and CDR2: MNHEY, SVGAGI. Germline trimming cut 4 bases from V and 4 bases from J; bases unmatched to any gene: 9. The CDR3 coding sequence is TGTGCCAGCAGTTTCACAGGGGCCCGGGGCACTGAAGCTTTCTTT. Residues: CASSFTGARGTEAFF.

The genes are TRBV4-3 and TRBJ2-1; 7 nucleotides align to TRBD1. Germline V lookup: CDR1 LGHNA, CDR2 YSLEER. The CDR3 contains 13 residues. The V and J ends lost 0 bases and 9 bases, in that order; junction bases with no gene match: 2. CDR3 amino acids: CASSQEGGGEQFF. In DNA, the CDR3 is TGCGCCAGCAGCCAAGAAGGGGGCGGTGAGCAGTTCTTC.

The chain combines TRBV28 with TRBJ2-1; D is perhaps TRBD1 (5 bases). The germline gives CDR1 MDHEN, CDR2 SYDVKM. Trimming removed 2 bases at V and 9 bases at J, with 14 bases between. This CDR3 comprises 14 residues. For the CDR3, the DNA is TGTGCCAGCAGTTTACCCGCAGGGTCTGCTGAGCAGTTCTTC. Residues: CASSLPAGSAEQFF.

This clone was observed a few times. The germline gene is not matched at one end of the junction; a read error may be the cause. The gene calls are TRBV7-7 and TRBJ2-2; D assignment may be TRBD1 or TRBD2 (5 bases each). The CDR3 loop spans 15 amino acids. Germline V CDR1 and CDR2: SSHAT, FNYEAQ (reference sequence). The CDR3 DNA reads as TGTGCTAGCAGCTTAGGGACGGTAAACACCGGGGAGCTGTTTTTT. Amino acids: CASSLGTVNTGELFF. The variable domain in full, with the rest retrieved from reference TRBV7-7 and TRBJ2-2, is GAGVSQSPRYKVTKRGQDVTLRCDPISSHATLYWYQQALGQGPEFLTYFNYEAQPDKSGLPSDRFSAERPEGSISTLTIQRTEQRDSAMYRCASSLGTVNTGELFFGEGSRLTVL.

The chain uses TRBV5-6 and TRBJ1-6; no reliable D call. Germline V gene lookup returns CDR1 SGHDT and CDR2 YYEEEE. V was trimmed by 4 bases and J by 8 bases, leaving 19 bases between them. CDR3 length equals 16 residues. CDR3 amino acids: CASSGLGRDPDSPLHF. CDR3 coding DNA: TGTGCCAGCAGCGGCTTAGGTAGAGACCCTGATTCACCCCTCCACTTT.

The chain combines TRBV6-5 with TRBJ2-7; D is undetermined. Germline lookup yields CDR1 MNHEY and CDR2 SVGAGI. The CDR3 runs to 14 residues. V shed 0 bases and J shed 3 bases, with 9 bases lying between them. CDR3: CASSYSLGYYEQYF. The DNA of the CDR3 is TGTGCCAGCAGTTACTCCTTGGGCTACTACGAGCAGTACTTC.

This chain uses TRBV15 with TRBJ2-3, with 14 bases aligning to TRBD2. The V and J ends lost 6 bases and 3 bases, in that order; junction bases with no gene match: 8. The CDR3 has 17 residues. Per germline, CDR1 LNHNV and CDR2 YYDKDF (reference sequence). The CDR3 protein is CATSIGTSGRGTDTQYF. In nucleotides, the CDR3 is TGTGCCACCAGTATCGGGACTAGCGGGAGAGGAACAGATACGCAGTATTTT. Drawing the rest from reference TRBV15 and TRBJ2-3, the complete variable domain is DAMVIQNPRYQVTQFGKPVTLSCSQTLNHNVMYWYQQKSSQAPKLLFHYYDKDFNNEADTPDNFQSRRPNTSFCFLDIRSPGLGDTAMYLCATSIGTSGRGTDTQYFGPGTRLTVL.

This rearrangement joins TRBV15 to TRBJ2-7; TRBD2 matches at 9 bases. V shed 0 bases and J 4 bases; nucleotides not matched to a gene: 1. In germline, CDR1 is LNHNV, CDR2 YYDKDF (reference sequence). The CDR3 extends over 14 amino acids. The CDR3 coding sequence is TGTGCCACCAGCAGAGAGCTAGCGGGGTACGAGCAGTACTTC. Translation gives CATSRELAGYEQYF.

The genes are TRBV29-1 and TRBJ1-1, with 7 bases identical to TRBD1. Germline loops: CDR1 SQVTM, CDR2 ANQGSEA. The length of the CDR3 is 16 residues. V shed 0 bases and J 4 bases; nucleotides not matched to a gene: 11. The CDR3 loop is CSVEDLVAGGLTEAFF. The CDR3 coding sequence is TGCAGCGTTGAAGATCTTGTGGCAGGGGGGCTCACTGAAGCTTTCTTT.

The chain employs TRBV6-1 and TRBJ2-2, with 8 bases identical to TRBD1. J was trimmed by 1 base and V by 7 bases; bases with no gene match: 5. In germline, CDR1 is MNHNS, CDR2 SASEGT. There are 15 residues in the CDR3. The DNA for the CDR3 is TGTGCCAGCAAAATACAGGGGGGGAACACCGGGGAGCTGTTTTTT. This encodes CASKIQGGNTGELFF.

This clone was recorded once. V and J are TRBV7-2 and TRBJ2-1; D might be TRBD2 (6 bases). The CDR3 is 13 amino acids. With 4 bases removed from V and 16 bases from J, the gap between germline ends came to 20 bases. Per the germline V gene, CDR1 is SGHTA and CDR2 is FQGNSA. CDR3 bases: TGTGCCAGCAGCTCTTACGGTCGACTAGTCTCTTTCTTC. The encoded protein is CASSSYGRLVSFF.

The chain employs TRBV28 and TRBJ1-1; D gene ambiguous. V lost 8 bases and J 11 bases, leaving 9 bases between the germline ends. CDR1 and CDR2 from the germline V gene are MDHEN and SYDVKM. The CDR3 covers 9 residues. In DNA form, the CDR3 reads TGTGCCAGCGGCGCGGGGGCTTTCTTT. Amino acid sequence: CASGAGAFF.

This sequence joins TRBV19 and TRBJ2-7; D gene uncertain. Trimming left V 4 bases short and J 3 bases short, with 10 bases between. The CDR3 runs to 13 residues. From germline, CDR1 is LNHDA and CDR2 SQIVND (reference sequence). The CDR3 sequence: CASSTSEYYEQYF. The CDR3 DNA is TGTGCCAGTAGTACCTCGGAGTACTACGAGCAGTACTTC.

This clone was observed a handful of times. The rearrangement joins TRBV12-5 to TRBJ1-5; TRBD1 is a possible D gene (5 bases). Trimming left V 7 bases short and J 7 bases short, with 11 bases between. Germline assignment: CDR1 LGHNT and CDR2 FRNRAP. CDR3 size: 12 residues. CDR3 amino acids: CASAGWGQPQHF. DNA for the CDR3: TGTGCTAGTGCTGGTTGGGGGCAGCCCCAGCATTTT. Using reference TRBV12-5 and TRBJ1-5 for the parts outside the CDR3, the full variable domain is DARVTQTPRHKVTEMGQEVTMRCQPILGHNTVFWYRQTMMQGLELLAYFRNRAPLDDSGMPKDRFSAEMPDATLATLKIQPSEPRDSAVYFCASAGWGQPQHFGDGTRLSIL.